This TCR beta chain was profiled in a study of blood T cells in healthy people across ages. Study information: The template switching approach captured approximately one barcoded beta molecule for every two T cells.

Comments on this clonotype: Its antigen is as yet unknown.

Healthy Russian Caucasian donors spanned ages roughly 6 to 100 years. A J-beta primer mix and a sample-barcoded 5' primer were used in a second PCR of roughly 6 to 11 cycles. MiXCR, run by TCRdb on the 5' RACE reads, gives a single entry per CDR3 protein. The table lists roughly 680,000 distinct CDR3 sequences, 45% to 50% of them singletons, with around a third in the top ten. Findings and caveats of the study: Greater diversity and more naive CD4+ cells were seen in long-lived donors than in aged donors.

There are 14 residues in the CDR3. Trimming removed 8 bases from V and 4 bases from J; junction bases left unmatched: 9. Germline V gene sequence: CDR1 MDHEN, CDR2 SYDVKM. J is TRBJ1-2 and V is TRBV28; 8 nucleotides match TRBD1. Sequencing was carried out using blood. This receptor was taken from a woman aged 55-70 years in good health. The CDR3 here is CASGRLDRAYGYTF. The CDR3 coding sequence is TGTGCCAGCGGCCGTCTGGACAGGGCCTATGGCTACACCTTC.